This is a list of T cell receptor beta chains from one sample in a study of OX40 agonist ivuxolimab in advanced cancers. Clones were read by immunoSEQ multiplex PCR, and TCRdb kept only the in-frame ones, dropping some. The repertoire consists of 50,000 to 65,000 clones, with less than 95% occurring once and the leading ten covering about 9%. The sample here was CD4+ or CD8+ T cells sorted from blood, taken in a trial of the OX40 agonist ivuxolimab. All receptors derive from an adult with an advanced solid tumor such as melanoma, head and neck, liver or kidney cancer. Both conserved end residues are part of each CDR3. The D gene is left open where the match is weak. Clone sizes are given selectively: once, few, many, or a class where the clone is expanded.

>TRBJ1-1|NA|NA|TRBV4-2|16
TGTGCCAGCAGCCAAGATCTGATTGGGGTTAACACTGAAGCTTTCTTT
CASSQDLIGVNTEAFF
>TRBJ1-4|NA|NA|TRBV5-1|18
TGCGCCAGCAGCTTGGACAGCGTCGGAGGCCCCGCTAATGAAAAACTGTTTTTT
CASSLDSVGGPANEKLFF
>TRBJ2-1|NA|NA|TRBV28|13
TGTGCCAGCAGTTTATATCGCGGCAATGAGCAGTTCTTC
CASSLYRGNEQFF
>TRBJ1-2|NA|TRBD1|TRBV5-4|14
TGTGCCAGCAGCTACTGGGACAGGGGGGAGGGCTACACCTTC
CASSYWDRGEGYTF
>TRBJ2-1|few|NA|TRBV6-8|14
TGTGCCAGCAGTTCCGGGGCCCTATACAATGAGCAGTTCTTC
CASSSGALYNEQFF
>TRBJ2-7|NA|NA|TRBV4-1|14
TGCGCCAGCAGCCAAGCAGGGTCAATTTACGAGCAGTACTTC
CASSQAGSIYEQYF
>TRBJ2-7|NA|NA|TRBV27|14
TGTGCCACCAGCAGACCGGGACACCCCTACGAGCAGTACTTC
CATSRPGHPYEQYF
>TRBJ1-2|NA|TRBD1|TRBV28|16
TGTGCCAGCAGTTCGAAGCGGACAGGGATGTTCTATGGCTACACCTTC
CASSSKRTGMFYGYTF
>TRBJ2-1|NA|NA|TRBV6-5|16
TGTGCCAGCAGTTACACCACAGGGGGGGTTTACAATGAGCAGTTCTTC
CASSYTTGGVYNEQFF
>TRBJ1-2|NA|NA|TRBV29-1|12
TGCAGCGTTCAATGGGGGACGGAGGGCTACACCTTC
CSVQWGTEGYTF
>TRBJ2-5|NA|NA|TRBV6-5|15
TGTGCCAGCAGCCCCGCCTCGACAGTACAAGAGACCCAGTACTTC
CASSPASTVQETQYF
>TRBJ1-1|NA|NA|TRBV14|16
TGTGCCAGCAGCCAAGAATTGGGGGCGCGTCACACTGAAGCTTTCTTT
CASSQELGARHTEAFF
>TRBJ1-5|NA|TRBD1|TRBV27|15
TGTGCCAGCAGCAATCTAGGGACAGCCAATCAGCCCCAGCATTTT
CASSNLGTANQPQHF
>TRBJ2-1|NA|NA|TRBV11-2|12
TGTGCCAGCAGCTCCTTGAGGAATGAGCAGTTCTTC
CASSSLRNEQFF
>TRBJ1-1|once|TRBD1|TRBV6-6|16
TGTGCCAGCAGTCAACTCCCCGGGACAGCGAACACTGAAGCTTTCTTT
CASSQLPGTANTEAFF
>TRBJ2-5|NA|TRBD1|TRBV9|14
TGTGCCAGCAGCTCCCGGACAGGGGAAGAGACCCAGTACTTC
CASSSRTGEETQYF
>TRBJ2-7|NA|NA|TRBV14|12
TGTGCCAGCAGCCCCGGGACCTACGAGCAGTACTTC
CASSPGTYEQYF
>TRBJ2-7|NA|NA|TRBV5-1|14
TGCGCCAGCAGCTTCGGGACGGTTACCTACGAGCAGTACTTC
CASSFGTVTYEQYF
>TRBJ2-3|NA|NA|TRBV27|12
TGTGCCAGCAGTCTCCTCACAGATACGCAGTATTTT
CASSLLTDTQYF
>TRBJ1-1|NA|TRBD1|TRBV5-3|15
TGTGCCAGAAGCGGGGACAGGGAAAAGGACACTGAAGCTTTCTTT
CARSGDREKDTEAFF
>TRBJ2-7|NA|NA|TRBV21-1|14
TGTGCCAGCAGCAAAGAGGGACCAACCTACGAGCAGTACTTC
CASSKEGPTYEQYF
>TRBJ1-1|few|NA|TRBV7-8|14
TGTGCCAGCAGCTTAGGGGGGATGTACACTGAAGCTTTCTTT
CASSLGGMYTEAFF
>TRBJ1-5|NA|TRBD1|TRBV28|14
TGTGCCAGCAGTACCGACAGGGCTTTTCAGCCCCAGCATTTT
CASSTDRAFQPQHF
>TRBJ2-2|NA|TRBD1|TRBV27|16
TGTGCCAGCAGTCCCTGGACAGGGGGAAACACCGGGGAGCTGTTTTTT
CASSPWTGGNTGELFF
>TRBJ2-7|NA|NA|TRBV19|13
TGTGCCAGTAGTATAGACGACTCCTACGAGCAGTACTTC
CASSIDDSYEQYF
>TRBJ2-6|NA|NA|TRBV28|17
TGTGCCAGCAGTTACGGAGGGGTGGCCTCAGGGGCCAACGTCCTGACTTTC
CASSYGGVASGANVLTF
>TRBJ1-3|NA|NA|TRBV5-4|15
TGTGCCAGCAGCTTGGACGGCAACTCTGGAAACACCATATATTTT
CASSLDGNSGNTIYF
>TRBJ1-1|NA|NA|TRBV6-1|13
TGTGCCAGCACTAAGACAGAGAACACTGAAGCTTTCTTT
CASTKTENTEAFF
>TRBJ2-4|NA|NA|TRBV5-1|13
TGCGCCAGCCTCGACAGCCTCGGGGGCATTCAGTACTTC
CASLDSLGGIQYF
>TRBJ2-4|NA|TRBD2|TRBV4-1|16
TGCGCCAGCAGCACCCGACTAGCGAGCGCCAAAAACATTCAGTACTTC
CASSTRLASAKNIQYF
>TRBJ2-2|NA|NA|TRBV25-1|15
TGTGCCAGCAGTGAATATAAAGCCCCCACCGGGGAGCTGTTTTTT
CASSEYKAPTGELFF
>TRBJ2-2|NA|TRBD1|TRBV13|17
TGTGCCAGCAGCTCTTGGGACAGCGACTCGAACACCGGGGAGCTGTTTTTT
CASSSWDSDSNTGELFF
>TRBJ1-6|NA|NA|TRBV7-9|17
TGTGCCAGCAGTAGCACCCTGTCGAGCTCCTATAATTCACCCCTCCACTTT
CASSSTLSSSYNSPLHF
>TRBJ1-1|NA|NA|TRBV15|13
TGTGCCACCAGCAAGGGATCGGACACTGAAGCTTTCTTT
CATSKGSDTEAFF
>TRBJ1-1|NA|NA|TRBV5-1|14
TGCGCCAGCAGCTTGGGCACAGGGTTCACTGAAGCTTTCTTT
CASSLGTGFTEAFF
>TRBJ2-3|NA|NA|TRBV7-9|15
TGTGCCAGCAGCTTCGGGCAGGGTAACACAGATACGCAGTATTTT
CASSFGQGNTDTQYF
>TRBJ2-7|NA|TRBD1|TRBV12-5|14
TGTGCTAGTGCCCAAGGGACAGGGGCAGACGAGCAGTACTTC
CASAQGTGADEQYF
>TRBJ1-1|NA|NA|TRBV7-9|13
TGTGCCAGCAGCCCGCGGGGGAACACTGAAGCTTTCTTT
CASSPRGNTEAFF
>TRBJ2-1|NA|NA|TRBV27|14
TGTGCCAGCAGTCCCCGGGATCCTCCACGGGAGCAGTTCTTC
CASSPRDPPREQFF
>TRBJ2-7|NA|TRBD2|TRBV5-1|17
TGCGCCAGCAGCTTGGTCGTTAGCGGGAGTGCATATTACGAGCAGTACTTC
CASSLVVSGSAYYEQYF
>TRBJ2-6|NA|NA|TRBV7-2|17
TGTGCCAGCAGCTTGGAGCCGCCGGGGTCTGGGGCCAACGTCCTGACTTTC
CASSLEPPGSGANVLTF
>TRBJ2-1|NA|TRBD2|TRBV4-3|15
TGCGCCAGCAGCCCCGGGACTAGCGGGTACAATGAGCAGTTCTTC
CASSPGTSGYNEQFF
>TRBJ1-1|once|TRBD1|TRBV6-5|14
TGTGCCAGCAGTTTCAGGGGGGAGAACACTGAAGCTTTCTTT
CASSFRGENTEAFF
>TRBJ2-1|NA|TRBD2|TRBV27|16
TGTGCCAGCAGTTTATCCAGCGGGAGTGGATACAATGAGCAGTTCTTC
CASSLSSGSGYNEQFF
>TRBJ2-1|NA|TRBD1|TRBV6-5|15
TGTGCCAGCAGCCCCCAGGGGGCTCTCTACAATGAGCAGTTCTTC
CASSPQGALYNEQFF